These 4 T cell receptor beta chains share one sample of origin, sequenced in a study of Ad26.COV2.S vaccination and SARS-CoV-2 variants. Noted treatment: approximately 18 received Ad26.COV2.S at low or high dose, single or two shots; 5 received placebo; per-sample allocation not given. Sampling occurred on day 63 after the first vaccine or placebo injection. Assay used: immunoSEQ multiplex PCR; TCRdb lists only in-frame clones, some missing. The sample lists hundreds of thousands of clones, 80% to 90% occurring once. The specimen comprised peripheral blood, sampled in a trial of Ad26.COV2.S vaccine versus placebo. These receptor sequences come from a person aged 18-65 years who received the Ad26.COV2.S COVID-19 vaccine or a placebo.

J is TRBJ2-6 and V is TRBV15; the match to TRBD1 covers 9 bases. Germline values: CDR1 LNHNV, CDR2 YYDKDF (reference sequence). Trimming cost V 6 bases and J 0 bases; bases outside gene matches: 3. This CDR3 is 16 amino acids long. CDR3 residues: CATSLTGGSGANVLTF. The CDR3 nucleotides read TGTGCCACCAGTCTGACAGGGGGCTCTGGGGCCAACGTCCTGACTTTC. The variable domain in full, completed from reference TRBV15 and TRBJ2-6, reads DAMVIQNPRYQVTQFGKPVTLSCSQTLNHNVMYWYQQKSSQAPKLLFHYYDKDFNNEADTPDNFQSRRPNTSFCFLDIRSPGLGDTAMYLCATSLTGGSGANVLTFGAGSRLTVL.

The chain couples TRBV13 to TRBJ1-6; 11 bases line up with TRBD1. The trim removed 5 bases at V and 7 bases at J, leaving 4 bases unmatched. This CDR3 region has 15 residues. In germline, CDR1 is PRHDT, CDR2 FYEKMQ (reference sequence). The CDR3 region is CASSPWTGGNSPLHF. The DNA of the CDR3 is TGTGCCAGCAGCCCTTGGACAGGGGGCAATTCACCCCTCCACTTT.

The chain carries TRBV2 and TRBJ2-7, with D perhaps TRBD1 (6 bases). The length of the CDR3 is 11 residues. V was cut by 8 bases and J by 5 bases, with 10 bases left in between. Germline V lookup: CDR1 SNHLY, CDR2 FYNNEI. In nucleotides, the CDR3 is TGTGCCAGCGCAGGGGAACACGAGCAGTACTTC. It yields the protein CASAGEHEQYF.

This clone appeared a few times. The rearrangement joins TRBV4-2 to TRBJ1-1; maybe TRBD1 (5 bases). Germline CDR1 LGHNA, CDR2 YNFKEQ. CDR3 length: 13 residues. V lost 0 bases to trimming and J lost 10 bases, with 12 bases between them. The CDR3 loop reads CASSQEEGQGAFF. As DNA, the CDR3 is TGTGCCAGCAGCCAAGAGGAGGGCCAGGGAGCTTTCTTT.